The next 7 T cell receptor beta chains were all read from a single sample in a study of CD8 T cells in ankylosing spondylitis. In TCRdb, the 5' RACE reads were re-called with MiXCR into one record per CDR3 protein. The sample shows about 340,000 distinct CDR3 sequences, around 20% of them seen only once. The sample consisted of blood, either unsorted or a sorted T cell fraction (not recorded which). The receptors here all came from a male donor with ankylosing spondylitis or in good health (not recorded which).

CDR3 loop: CASSLVGTSVEQYF. The CDR3 region has the DNA TGTGCCAGCAGCTTAGTGGGGACTTCCGTCGAGCAGTACTTC. This chain links TRBV7-9 with TRBJ2-7, with D perhaps TRBD2 (6 bases). The germline gives CDR1 SEHNR, CDR2 FQNEAQ (reference sequence). Between the trimmed V and J ends, which lost 1 base and 6 bases, there was a span of 13 bases. This CDR3 is built from 14 residues.

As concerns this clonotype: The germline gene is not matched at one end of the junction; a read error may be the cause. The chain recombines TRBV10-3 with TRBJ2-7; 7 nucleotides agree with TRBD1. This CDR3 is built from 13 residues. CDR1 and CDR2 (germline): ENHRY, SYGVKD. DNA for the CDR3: TGTGCCATCAGTGAGGGGACAGACTACGAGAAGTACTTC. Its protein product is CAISEGTDYEKYF.

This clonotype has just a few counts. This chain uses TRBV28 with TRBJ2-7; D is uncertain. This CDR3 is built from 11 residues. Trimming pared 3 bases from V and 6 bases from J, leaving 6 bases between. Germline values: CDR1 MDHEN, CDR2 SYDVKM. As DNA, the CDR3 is TGTGCCAGCAGTTTCCACCTCGAGCAGTACTTC. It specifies CASSFHLEQYF.

In DNA form, the CDR3 reads TGTGCCAGCAGTGCTACGGGGGGCCCGTCAGAGACCCAGTACTTC. This translates into CASSATGGPSETQYF. The rearrangement uses TRBV25-1 and TRBJ2-5; TRBD2 is a possible D gene (7 bases). Germline loops: CDR1 MGHDK, CDR2 SYGVNS. The CDR3 spans 15 residues. The V and J ends lost 4 bases and 4 bases respectively, with 16 bases between them. The whole variable domain, remainder taken from reference TRBV25-1 and TRBJ2-5, is EADIYQTPRYLVIGTGKKITLECSQTMGHDKMYWYQQDPGMELHLIHYSYGVNSTEKGDLSSESTVSRIRTEHFPLTLESARPSHTSQYLCASSATGGPSETQYFGPGTRLLVL.

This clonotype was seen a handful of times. This chain's CDR3 is CASSFGGLIAEAFF. The CDR3 DNA is TGTGCCAGCAGCTTCGGTGGGTTAATCGCTGAAGCTTTCTTT. J is TRBJ1-1 and V is TRBV7-8; D gene ambiguous. This CDR3 is built from 14 residues. V was pared by 3 bases and J by 6 bases, with 14 bases between. From germline, CDR1 is SGHVS and CDR2 FQNEAQ.

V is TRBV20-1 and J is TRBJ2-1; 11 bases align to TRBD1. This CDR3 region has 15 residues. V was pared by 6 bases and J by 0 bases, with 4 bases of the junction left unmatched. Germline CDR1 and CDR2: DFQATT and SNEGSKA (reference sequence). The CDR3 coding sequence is TGCAGTGCGGCCGGGACAGGGGGCTCCTACAATGAGCAGTTCTTC. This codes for CSAAGTGGSYNEQFF.

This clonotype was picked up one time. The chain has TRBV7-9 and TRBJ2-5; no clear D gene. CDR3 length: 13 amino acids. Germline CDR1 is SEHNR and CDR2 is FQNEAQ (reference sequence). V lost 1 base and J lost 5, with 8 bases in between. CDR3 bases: TGTGCCAGCAGCTTAGTTTTCGGGGAGACCCAGTACTTC. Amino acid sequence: CASSLVFGETQYF. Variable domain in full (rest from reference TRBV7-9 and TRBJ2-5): DTGVSQNPRHKITKRGQNVTFRCDPISEHNRLYWYRQTLGQGPEFLTYFQNEAQLEKSRLLSDRFSAERPKGSFSTLEIQRTEQGDSAMYLCASSLVFGETQYFGPGTRLLVL.